This TCR beta chain was retrieved from a study of T cell repertoires in cytomegalovirus infection. At the level of the study: HLA-B-restricted CMV epitopes that are well studied were used alongside recently identified HLA-C-restricted ones. Based on public TCR beta signatures, there were indications of CMV infection and of a matching HLA type. The study's findings and limits: The ex vivo response was dominated by HLA-C-restricted CMV-specific TCR beta clonotypes. Cumulative public TCR beta family frequency identified carriers of CMV plus the relevant HLA.

This CDR3 spans 15 amino acids. V was clipped by 2 bases and J by 7 bases; unmatched bases: 7. Germline CDR1 and CDR2: MNHNY and SVGAGI (reference sequence). Via MiXCR, TCRdb re-called the reads, giving one row per CDR3 protein. This table holds roughly 310,000 distinct CDR3 sequences, approximately 32% found once. In its sample, this clonotype was seen a few times. The antigen is not known. Material: cultured PBMCs, obtained from culture after CMV antigen stimulation. This TCR derives from a human donor in good health (CMV status not recorded). Some clones in this sample may be carry-over from other donors' samples. V and J are TRBV6-6 and TRBJ1-2, with 10 bases identical to TRBD1. The chain's CDR3 is CASSYPRGTGVGYTF. The CDR3 nucleotides read TGTGCCAGCAGTTACCCCCGGGGGACAGGGGTTGGCTACACCTTC.